This T cell receptor beta chain was found in a study of T cell changes during pregnancy in multiple sclerosis. Profiling relied on immunoSEQ multiplex PCR, and the TCRdb table lists in-frame clones only, not all of them. This sample carries over 25,000 clones, about nine tenths of them seen once, and the ten largest clones take 5% to 7.5%. From germline, CDR1 is SGHKS and CDR2 YYEKEE (reference sequence). The germline V and J ends were trimmed by 3 bases and 6 bases, with 15 bases remaining between them. The CDR3 has 14 amino acids. The sample was CD8+ T cells from peripheral blood mononuclear cells, taken before pregnancy. The sequence was collected from a female donor with multiple sclerosis, enrolled in a pregnancy study. V and J are TRBV5-5 and TRBJ1-1, with D perhaps TRBD1 (6 bases). The CDR3 nucleotides read TGTGCCAGCAGCTACCGGGACATGACCGCTGAAGCTTTCTTT. Translating gives CASSYRDMTAEAFF.